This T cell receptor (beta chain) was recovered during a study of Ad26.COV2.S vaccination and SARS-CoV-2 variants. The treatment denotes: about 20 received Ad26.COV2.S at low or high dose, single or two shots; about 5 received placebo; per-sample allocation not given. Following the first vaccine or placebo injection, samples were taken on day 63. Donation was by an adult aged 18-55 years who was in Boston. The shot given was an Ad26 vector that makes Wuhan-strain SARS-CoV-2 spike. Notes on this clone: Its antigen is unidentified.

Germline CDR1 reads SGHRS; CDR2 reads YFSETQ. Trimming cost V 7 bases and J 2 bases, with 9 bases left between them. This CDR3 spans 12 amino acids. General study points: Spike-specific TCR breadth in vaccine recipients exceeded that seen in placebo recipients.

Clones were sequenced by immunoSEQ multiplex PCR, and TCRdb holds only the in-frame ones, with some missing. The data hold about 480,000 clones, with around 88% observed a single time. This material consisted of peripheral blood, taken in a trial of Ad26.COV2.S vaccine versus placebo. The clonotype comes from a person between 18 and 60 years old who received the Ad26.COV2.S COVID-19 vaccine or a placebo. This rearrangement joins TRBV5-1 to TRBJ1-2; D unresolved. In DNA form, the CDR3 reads TGCGCCAGCGCCGTGGGGAACTATGGCTACACCTTC. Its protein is CASAVGNYGYTF.